The present T cell receptor (beta chain) was sequenced within a study of identical twins. TCRdb reprocessed the 5' RACE reads via MiXCR and lists one record per CDR3 protein. The data show about 920,000 distinct CDR3 sequences, 9% to 15% seen once. Deletions cut 5 bases from V and 0 bases from J, with 14 bases between. The CDR3 totals 15 residues. Germline V gene data show CDR1 as SEHNR and CDR2 as FQNEAQ (reference sequence). This clonotype was found a few times. These data also formed part of another study, on yellow fever vaccine responses in identical twins.

The sample consisted of PBMCs. The rearrangement uses TRBV7-9 and TRBJ2-7, with a tentative D call TRBD1 (6 bases). This sequence was found in a woman aged 18-29 years in good health. For the CDR3, the DNA is TGTGCCAGCAGCCGCAGGGGACGACCCTCCTACGAGCAGTACTTC. This sequence encodes CASSRRGRPSYEQYF.